Each of the 29 T cell receptor beta chains below was sequenced from the same sample in a study of T cell clonotyping in hematopoietic cell transplantation. Clones were read by immunoSEQ multiplex PCR, and TCRdb kept only the in-frame ones, dropping some. The profile shows about 17,000 clones, 70% to 90% of them singletons. This specimen consisted of PBMCs, obtained 100 days after allogeneic stem cell transplant. These receptors all stem from a male patient between 60 and 69 years old who had an allogeneic stem cell transplant from a related donor, so the T cells may come from the graft donor. Some clones in this sample may be carry-over from other donors' samples.

CDR3 sequence reads: CSVDRGGQETQYF. CDR3 DNA sequence: TGCAGCGTGGACAGGGGGGGGCAAGAGACCCAGTACTTC. The chain links TRBV29-1 to TRBJ2-5, with TRBD1 identical over 10 bases. Germline V CDR1 and CDR2: SQVTM, ANQGSEA. The CDR3 sequence is 13 residues long. Trimming cost V 6 bases and J 2 bases; bases outside gene matches: 3. The entire variable domain, with the rest obtained from reference TRBV29-1 and TRBJ2-5, is as follows: SAVISQKPSRDICQRGTSLTIQCQVDSQVTMMFWYRQQPGQSLTLIATANQGSEATYESGFVIDKFPISRPNLTFSTLTVSNMSPEDSSIYLCSVDRGGQETQYFGPGTRLLVL.

This sequence joins TRBV6-1 and TRBJ1-5; D remains unclear. The CDR3 contains 13 residues. CDR1 and CDR2 (germline): MNHNS, SASEGT. The ends were cut back, 3 bases at V and 6 bases at J, with 9 bases in the middle. CDR3 amino acids: CASSDSDVQPQHF. DNA for the CDR3: TGTGCCAGCAGTGATTCGGACGTTCAGCCCCAGCATTTT.

The V gene is TRBV29-1, the J gene TRBJ2-1; D gene uncertain. This CDR3 comprises 9 residues. V was pared by 7 bases and J by 7 bases, with 5 bases between. CDR1 is SQVTM, CDR2 ANQGSEA, per germline. In DNA, the CDR3 is TGCAGCGGTTTAAATGAGCAGTTCTTC. This gives the protein CSGLNEQFF.

The CDR3 loop reads CSVEPTRNSKTQYF. The CDR3 DNA reads TGCAGCGTTGAACCGACTAGAAATAGCAAGACCCAGTACTTC. The chain carries TRBV29-1 and TRBJ2-5, with a tentative D call TRBD2 (6 bases). CDR3 length: 14 amino acids. V was trimmed by 2 bases and J by 6 bases, leaving 16 bases between them. Germline CDR1 reads SQVTM; CDR2 reads ANQGSEA.

J is TRBJ1-1 and V is TRBV20-1; D unclear. The CDR3 is 11 amino acids. Germline lookup yields CDR1 DFQATT and CDR2 SNEGSKA (reference sequence). CDR3 nucleotides: TGCAGCATTGGGGTAGAGACTGAAGCTTTCTTT. Protein sequence: CSIGVETEAFF.

A single count supports this clone. V usage is TRBV29-1 and J usage is TRBJ2-7; perhaps TRBD1 as D (5 bases). Trimming removed 3 bases from V and 7 bases from J, with 10 bases in between. CDR3 length: 11 residues. Per the germline V gene, CDR1 is SQVTM and CDR2 is ANQGSEA. The CDR3 DNA reads TGCAGCGTTGAGGGGCTTCGGGAGCAGTACTTC. Amino acids: CSVEGLREQYF.

The gene calls are TRBV5-1 and TRBJ2-1, with D perhaps TRBD2 (5 bases). The CDR3 length is 13 residues. The V end lost 9 bases, the J end lost 10 bases, and 20 bases lay between the germline ends. CDR1 is SGHRS, CDR2 YFSETQ, per germline. The CDR3 loop reads CATMDPERREQFF. For the CDR3, the DNA is TGCGCCACCATGGACCCAGAACGGAGGGAGCAGTTCTTC.

There are a few counts of this clone. The chain carries TRBV29-1 and TRBJ2-2; D gene unclear. The germline CDR1 and CDR2 sequences are SQVTM and ANQGSEA. The V and J ends lost 1 base and 6 bases respectively, with 9 bases between them. The CDR3 sequence is 13 residues long. CDR3 in DNA: TGCAGCGTTGAAGCAGGTTTACCCGGGGAGCTGTTTTTT. Its translation: CSVEAGLPGELFF.

The chain couples TRBV6-5 to TRBJ2-4, with a tentative D call TRBD1 (6 bases). Germline loops: CDR1 MNHEY, CDR2 SVGAGI. The CDR3 runs to 13 residues. V lost 6 bases and J 0 bases, leaving 6 bases between the germline ends. The CDR3 nucleotides read TGTGCCAGCAGCAGGGGAGCCAAAAACATTCAGTACTTC. Residues: CASSRGAKNIQYF.

The chain has TRBV7-2 and TRBJ2-5; D gene unclear. The V gene's germline CDR1 is SGHTA and CDR2 FQGNSA. This CDR3 comprises 14 residues. V lost 3 bases and J 4 bases, leaving 12 bases between the germline ends. The CDR3 is CASSFIGLRETQYF. The CDR3 DNA reads as TGTGCCAGCAGCTTTATAGGTTTGAGAGAGACCCAGTACTTC.

J is TRBJ2-5 and V is TRBV6-4, with 10 positions matching TRBD1. CDR3 length: 16 residues. CDR1 is MRHNA, CDR2 SNTAGT, per germline. J lost 3 bases, V lost 6 bases, and 10 bases had no gene match. The CDR3 spells CASSAGQGGLEETQYF. CDR3 nucleotides: TGTGCCAGCAGCGCCGGACAGGGGGGATTAGAAGAGACCCAGTACTTC.

The rearrangement joins TRBV4-3 to TRBJ2-1, with D tentatively TRBD2 (5 bases). CDR1 is LGHNA and CDR2 is YSLEER in the germline V gene. CDR3 size: 14 residues. V was clipped by 1 base and J by 13 bases, with 17 bases between them. The CDR3 sequence is CASSQGFGGQEQFF. Here the CDR3 DNA reads TGCGCCAGCAGCCAAGGGTTTGGCGGGCAGGAACAGTTCTTC.

V is TRBV6-5 and J is TRBJ1-1, with a possible D match to TRBD1 (5 bases). Germline V gives CDR1 MNHEY, CDR2 SVGAGI. The CDR3 has 15 amino acids. Trimming took 4 bases from V and 4 from J, leaving 16 bases between them. The CDR3 sequence: CASSFRPRGGTEAFF. The CDR3 DNA reads TGTGCCAGCAGTTTCCGACCCCGTGGGGGCACTGAAGCTTTCTTT.

V usage is TRBV7-9 and J usage is TRBJ1-1; D ambiguous. The CDR3 has 15 amino acids. The V end lost 1 base, the J end lost 1 base, and 10 bases lay between the germline ends. Per germline, CDR1 SEHNR and CDR2 FQNEAQ (reference sequence). The CDR3 protein is CASSLVSVRNTEAFF. The DNA for the CDR3 is TGTGCCAGCAGCTTAGTGTCAGTACGGAACACTGAAGCTTTCTTT.

The J gene is TRBJ2-2, the V gene TRBV29-1; D not certain. Trimming left V 6 bases short and J 2 bases short, with 10 bases between. Germline V lookup: CDR1 SQVTM, CDR2 ANQGSEA. The CDR3 contains 13 residues. The CDR3: CSVLTINTGELFF. The CDR3 coding sequence is TGCAGCGTACTGACAATTAACACCGGGGAGCTGTTTTTT.

The chain carries TRBV28 and TRBJ1-2; D possibly corresponds to TRBD1 (5 bases). The germline V gene encodes CDR1 MDHEN and CDR2 SYDVKM. The CDR3 is made up of 15 amino acids. V was cut by 6 bases and J by 1 base, with 15 bases left in between. CDR3 sequence: CASSGGGDRNYGYTF. The CDR3 nucleotides read TGTGCCAGCAGCGGGGGAGGGGACCGTAACTATGGCTACACCTTC.

The chain couples TRBV29-1 to TRBJ2-1, with TRBD1 matching 7 bases. This CDR3 has 14 residues. V dropped 7 bases and J dropped 3; count of bases not matched to a gene: 9. Per the germline V gene, CDR1 is SQVTM and CDR2 is ANQGSEA. The CDR3 is CSGLQGRSYNEQFF. CDR3 nucleotides: TGCAGCGGTTTACAGGGGAGAAGCTACAATGAGCAGTTCTTC.

This chain links TRBV29-1 with TRBJ2-1, with D tentatively TRBD2 (7 bases). Per the germline V gene, CDR1 is SQVTM and CDR2 is ANQGSEA. Trimming stripped 5 bases from V and 5 bases from J, with 19 bases between. The CDR3 has 15 residues. CDR3 residues: CSVRPGGGGNNEQFF. The CDR3 nucleotides read TGCAGCGTTAGACCCGGGGGAGGGGGAAACAATGAGCAGTTCTTC.

CDR3 DNA: TGTGCCAGCAGTTTAGGGACAGGGAGGAACACTGAAGCTTTCTTT. Protein product: CASSLGTGRNTEAFF. V usage is TRBV27 and J usage is TRBJ1-1; 9 nucleotides match TRBD1. Germline V gives CDR1 MNHEY, CDR2 SMNVEV (reference sequence). The CDR3 consists of 15 residues. V gave up 2 bases and J gave up 1 base; unmatched junction bases: 2.

The rearrangement links TRBV7-8 to TRBJ2-5; D gene ambiguous. This CDR3 spans 13 amino acids. Per germline, CDR1 SGHVS and CDR2 FQNEAQ. V gave up 4 bases and J gave up 9 bases, with 15 bases separating them. As DNA, the CDR3 is TGTGCCAGCAGCTCCTCAGGTCTTATGGCCCAGTACTTC. Encoded protein: CASSSSGLMAQYF.

The J gene is TRBJ1-4, the V gene TRBV28; D is ambiguous. V lost 3 bases to trimming and J lost 4 bases, with 12 bases between them. There are 15 residues in the CDR3. The germline V gene has CDR1 MDHEN and CDR2 SYDVKM. The DNA for the CDR3 is TGTGCCAGCAGTTTGGCCGGGGTGGGTAATGAAAAACTGTTTTTT. This translates into CASSLAGVGNEKLFF.

The chain uses TRBV7-6 and TRBJ2-7; the match to TRBD1 covers 7 bases. The CDR3 length is 15 residues. J lost 5 bases, V lost 1 base, and 8 bases had no gene match. CDR1 is SGHVS, CDR2 FNYEAQ, per germline. CDR3 bases: TGTGCCAGCAGCTTAGGTGTCGACAGGGCCCACGAGCAGTACTTC. Amino acids: CASSLGVDRAHEQYF.

The genes are TRBV11-3 and TRBJ2-7; TRBD2 aligns across 7 bases. The germline V gene encodes CDR1 SGHNT and CDR2 YENEEA. The CDR3 totals 13 residues. V shed 8 bases and J 5 bases; nucleotides not matched to a gene: 9. The CDR3 here is CASQRGPKNEQYF. CDR3 coding DNA: TGTGCCAGCCAGCGGGGCCCCAAGAACGAGCAGTACTTC.

This rearrangement joins TRBV27 to TRBJ1-4; D may be TRBD1 (5 bases). CDR1 MNHEY and CDR2 SMNVEV come from the germline V gene (reference sequence). Trimming removed 3 bases from V and 8 bases from J, with 22 bases in between. The CDR3 spans 17 residues. As DNA, the CDR3 is TGTGCCAGCAGTTTCGGAGTGAAGGGACCCAGAGTAGAAAAACTGTTTTTT. Translation gives CASSFGVKGPRVEKLFF. Complete variable domain (other parts from reference TRBV27 and TRBJ1-4): EAQVTQNPRYLITVTGKKLTVTCSQNMNHEYMSWYRQDPGLGLRQIYYSMNVEVTDKGDVPEGYKVSRKEKRNFPLILESPSPNQTSLYFCASSFGVKGPRVEKLFFGSGTQLSVL.

The J gene is TRBJ1-5, the V gene TRBV2; D might be TRBD1 (6 bases). CDR3 length equals 15 residues. Germline V CDR1 and CDR2: SNHLY, FYNNEI. The germline V and J ends were trimmed by 3 bases and 2 bases, with 11 bases remaining between them. CDR3 coding DNA: TGTGCCAGCAGTGATGGGGGGGGCGGCAATCAGCCCCAGCATTTT. This encodes CASSDGGGGNQPQHF. Together with reference TRBV2 and TRBJ1-5, the CDR3 gives the full variable domain: EPEVTQTPSHQVTQMGQEVILRCVPISNHLYFYWYRQILGQKVEFLVSFYNNEISEKSEIFDDQFSVERPDGSNFTLKIRSTKLEDSAMYFCASSDGGGGNQPQHFGDGTRLSIL.

This rearrangement joins TRBV2 to TRBJ1-4; 7 bases are shared with TRBD1. Losses at the gene ends were 5 bases for V and 8 bases for J; bases not matched to a gene: 11. This CDR3 is built from 15 residues. CDR1 is SNHLY, CDR2 FYNNEI, per germline. As DNA, the CDR3 is TGTGCCAGCAGTCAAAGACAGGGCGGAATCGAAAAACTGTTTTTT. This gives the protein CASSQRQGGIEKLFF.

This clone was recorded a few times. The chain uses TRBV29-1 and TRBJ2-5, with D maybe TRBD1 (5 bases). Germline V gene sequence: CDR1 SQVTM, CDR2 ANQGSEA. This CDR3 contains 12 residues. Trimming removed 7 bases at V and 4 bases at J, with 13 bases between. As DNA, the CDR3 is TGCAGCGCAGGGCAGGTGTCAGAGACCCAGTACTTC. Translating it yields CSAGQVSETQYF.

The CDR3 DNA sequence: TGTGCCAGCAGAGGACAGGGGGCCACTGAAGCTTTCTTT. Its protein is CASRGQGATEAFF. This chain uses TRBV7-6 with TRBJ1-1; 11 bases map to TRBD1. Germline V CDR1 and CDR2: SGHVS, FNYEAQ. Trimming removed 6 bases from V and 4 bases from J; junction bases left unmatched: 1. The CDR3 extends over 13 amino acids.

This clone was seen a few times. The V and J genes are TRBV9 and TRBJ1-5; perhaps TRBD1 as D (5 bases). Trimming removed 0 bases at V and 3 bases at J, with 7 bases between. Germline V gene data show CDR1 as SGDLS and CDR2 as YYNGEE. This CDR3 region has 14 residues. CDR3 bases: TGTGCCAGCAGCGTAGCAGGGTCCAATCAGCCCCAGCATTTT. Residues: CASSVAGSNQPQHF. The full variable domain, with the rest looked up from reference TRBV9 and TRBJ1-5, is DSGVTQTPKHLITATGQRVTLRCSPRSGDLSVYWYQQSLDQGLQFLIQYYNGEERAKGNILERFSAQQFPDLHSELNLSSLELGDSALYFCASSVAGSNQPQHFGDGTRLSIL.